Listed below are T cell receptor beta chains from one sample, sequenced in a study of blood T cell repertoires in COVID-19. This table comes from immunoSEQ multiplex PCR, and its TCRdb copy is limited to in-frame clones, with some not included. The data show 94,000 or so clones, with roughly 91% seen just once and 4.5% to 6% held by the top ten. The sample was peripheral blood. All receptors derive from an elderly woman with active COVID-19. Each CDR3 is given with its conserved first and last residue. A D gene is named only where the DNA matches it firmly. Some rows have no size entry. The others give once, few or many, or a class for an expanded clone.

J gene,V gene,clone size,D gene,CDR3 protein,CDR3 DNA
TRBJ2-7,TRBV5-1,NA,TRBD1,CASSQTPRQGAGEQYF,TGCGCCAGCAGCCAAACCCCTCGACAGGGGGCTGGAGAGCAGTACTTC
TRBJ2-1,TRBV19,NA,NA,CASSMPRAASSYNEQFF,TGTGCCAGTAGTATGCCCCGAGCGGCCAGCTCCTACAATGAGCAGTTCTTC
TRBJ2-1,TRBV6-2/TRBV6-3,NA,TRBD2,CASSWRLAGSDPSYNEQFF,TGTGCCAGCAGTTGGCGCCTAGCGGGATCAGACCCCTCCTACAATGAGCAGTTCTTC
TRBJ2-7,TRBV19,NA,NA,CASSPAPGWYEQYF,TGTGCCAGTAGTCCGGCCCCGGGATGGTACGAGCAGTACTTC
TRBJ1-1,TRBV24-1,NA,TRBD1,CATSDDRGVFF,TGTGCCACCAGTGATGACAGGGGGGTTTTCTTT
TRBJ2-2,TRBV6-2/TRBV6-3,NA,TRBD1,CASSYSGQGARTGELFF,TGTGCCAGCAGTTACTCGGGGCAGGGGGCAAGGACCGGGGAGCTGTTTTTT
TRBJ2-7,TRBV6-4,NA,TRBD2,CASSDSPSGRSTIYEQYF,TGTGCCAGCAGTGACTCACCTAGCGGGAGGTCAACGATCTACGAGCAGTACTTC
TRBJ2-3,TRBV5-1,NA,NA,CASSFIPTDTQYF,TGCGCCAGCAGCTTTATCCCCACAGATACGCAGTATTTT
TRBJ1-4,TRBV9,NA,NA,CASSVYSGRDEKLFF,TGTGCCAGCAGCGTATATTCAGGGAGGGATGAAAAACTGTTTTTT
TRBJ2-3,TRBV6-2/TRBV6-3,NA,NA,CASSLAGVGRTQYF,TGTGCCAGCAGTCTCGCAGGGGTCGGGCGTACGCAGTATTTT
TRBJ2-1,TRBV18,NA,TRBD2,CASSRVAELAARNEQFF,TGTGCCAGCTCACGGGTGGCGGAACTAGCGGCCCGCAATGAGCAGTTCTTC
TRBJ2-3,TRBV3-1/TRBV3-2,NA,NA,CASNPGGTDTQYF,TGTGCCAGCAATCCAGGGGGCACAGATACGCAGTATTTT
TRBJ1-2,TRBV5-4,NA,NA,CASSLDREFYGYTF,TGTGCCAGCAGCTTGGACAGGGAATTTTATGGCTACACCTTC
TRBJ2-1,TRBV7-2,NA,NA,CASSPKGGNEQFF,TGTGCCAGCAGCCCCAAGGGGGGGAATGAGCAGTTCTTC
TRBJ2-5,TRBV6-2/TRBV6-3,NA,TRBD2,CASSLAGGGPQETQYF,TGTGCCAGCAGTTTAGCGGGAGGAGGGCCCCAAGAGACCCAGTACTTC
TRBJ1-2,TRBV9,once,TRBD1,CASSTGQGPGYGYTF,TGTGCCAGCAGCACCGGACAGGGGCCTGGCTATGGCTACACCTTC
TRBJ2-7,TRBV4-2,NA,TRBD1,CASSRGDRARQYF,TGTGCCAGCAGCCGAGGGGACAGGGCCCGGCAGTACTTC
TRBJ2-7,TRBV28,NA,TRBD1,CASSLSPGTAYEQYF,TGTGCCAGCAGCTTATCACCCGGGACAGCCTACGAGCAGTACTTC
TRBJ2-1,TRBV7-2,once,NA,CASSFGSVIYNEQFF,TGTGCCAGCAGCTTCGGCAGCGTTATCTACAATGAGCAGTTCTTC
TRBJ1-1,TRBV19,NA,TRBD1,CASRTGGPDTEAFF,TGTGCCAGTAGGACAGGGGGCCCGGACACTGAAGCTTTCTTT
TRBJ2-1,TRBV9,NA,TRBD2,CASSISGIDNEQFF,TGTGCCAGCAGTATCAGCGGGATCGACAATGAGCAGTTCTTC
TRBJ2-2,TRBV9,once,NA,CASSVDGDSGTGELFF,TGTGCCAGCAGCGTAGATGGGGACAGCGGGACCGGGGAGCTGTTTTTT
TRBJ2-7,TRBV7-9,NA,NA,CASRRSSASSYEQYF,TGTGCCAGCAGGCGCTCTAGCGCCAGCTCCTACGAGCAGTACTTC
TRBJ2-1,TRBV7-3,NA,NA,CASSPGNNEQFF,TGTGCCAGCAGCCCGGGGAACAATGAGCAGTTCTTC
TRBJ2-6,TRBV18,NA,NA,CASSPQGSGANVLTF,TGTGCCAGCTCACCGCAGGGGTCTGGGGCCAACGTCCTGACTTTC
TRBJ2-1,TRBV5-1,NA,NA,CASSTFQQGYNEQFF,TGCGCCAGCAGCACCTTCCAGCAGGGGTACAATGAGCAGTTCTTC
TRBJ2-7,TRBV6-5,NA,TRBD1,CASSYRDRGHYEQYF,TGTGCCAGCAGTTACAGGGACAGGGGTCACTACGAGCAGTACTTC
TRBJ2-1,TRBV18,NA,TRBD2,CASSSSPGGFRESGEQFF,TGTGCCAGCTCCTCTTCGCCGGGGGGGTTTCGGGAAAGCGGTGAGCAGTTCTTC